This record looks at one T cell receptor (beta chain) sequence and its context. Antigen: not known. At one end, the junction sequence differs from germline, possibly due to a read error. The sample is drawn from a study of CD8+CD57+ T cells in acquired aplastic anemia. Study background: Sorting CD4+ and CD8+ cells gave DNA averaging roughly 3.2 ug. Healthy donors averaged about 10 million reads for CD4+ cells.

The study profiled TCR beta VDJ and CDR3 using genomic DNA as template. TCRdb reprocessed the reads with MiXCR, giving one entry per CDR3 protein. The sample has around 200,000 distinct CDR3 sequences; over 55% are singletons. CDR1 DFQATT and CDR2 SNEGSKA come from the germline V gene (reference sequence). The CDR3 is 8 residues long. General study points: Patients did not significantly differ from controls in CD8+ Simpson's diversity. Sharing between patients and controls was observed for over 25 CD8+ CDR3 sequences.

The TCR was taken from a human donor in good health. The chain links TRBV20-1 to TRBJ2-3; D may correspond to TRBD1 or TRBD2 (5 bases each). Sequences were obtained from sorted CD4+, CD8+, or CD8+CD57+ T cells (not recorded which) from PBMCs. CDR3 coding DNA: TGCAGTGCCCCAGGGACCAAGTTT. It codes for CSAPGTKF.